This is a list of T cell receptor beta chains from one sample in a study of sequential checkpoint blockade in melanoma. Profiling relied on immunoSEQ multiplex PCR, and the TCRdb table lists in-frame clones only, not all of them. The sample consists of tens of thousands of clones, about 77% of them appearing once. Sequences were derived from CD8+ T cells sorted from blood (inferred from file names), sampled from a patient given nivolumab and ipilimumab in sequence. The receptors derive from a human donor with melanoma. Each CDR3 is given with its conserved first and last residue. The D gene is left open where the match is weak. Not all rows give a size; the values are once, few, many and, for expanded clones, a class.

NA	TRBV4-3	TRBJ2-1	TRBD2	CASSQDDSSGYNEQFF	TGCGCCAGCAGCCAAGATGACTCTAGCGGATACAATGAGCAGTTCTTC
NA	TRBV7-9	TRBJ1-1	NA	CASSTSTEAFF	TGTGCCAGCAGCACCAGCACTGAAGCTTTCTTT
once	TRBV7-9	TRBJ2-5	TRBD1	CASSDGTGIQETQYF	TGTGCCAGCAGCGACGGGACAGGTATCCAAGAGACCCAGTACTTC
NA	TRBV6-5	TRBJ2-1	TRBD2	CASTWQRGSYNEQFF	TGTGCCAGCACCTGGCAGCGGGGGTCGTACAATGAGCAGTTCTTC
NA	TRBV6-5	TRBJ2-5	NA	CASSSNEVETQYF	TGTGCCAGCAGTTCTAATGAGGTAGAGACCCAGTACTTC
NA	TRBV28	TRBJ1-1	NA	CASSFSYTEAFF	TGTGCCAGCAGTTTTAGTTACACTGAAGCTTTCTTT
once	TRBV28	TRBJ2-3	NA	CASSSQSDTQYF	TGTGCCAGCAGTTCTCAGTCAGATACGCAGTATTTT
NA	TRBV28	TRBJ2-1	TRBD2	CASSPRPISGKPYNEQFF	TGTGCCAGCAGTCCCCGTCCTATTAGCGGGAAACCCTACAATGAGCAGTTCTTC
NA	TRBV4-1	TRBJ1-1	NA	CASSERGPETEAFF	TGCGCCAGCAGCGAAAGAGGGCCGGAGACTGAAGCTTTCTTT
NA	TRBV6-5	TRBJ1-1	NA	CASSSWGGGDTEAFF	TGTGCCAGCAGCTCTTGGGGTGGAGGGGACACTGAAGCTTTCTTT
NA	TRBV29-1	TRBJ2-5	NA	CSVGEETQYF	TGCAGCGTTGGGGAGGAGACCCAGTACTTC
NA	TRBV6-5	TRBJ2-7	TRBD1	CASSWTGERDEQYF	TGTGCCAGCAGCTGGACAGGGGAACGCGACGAGCAGTACTTC
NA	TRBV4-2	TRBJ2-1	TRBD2	CASSQATSGRVPYNEQFF	TGTGCCAGCAGCCAAGCGACTAGCGGGAGGGTTCCGTACAATGAGCAGTTCTTC
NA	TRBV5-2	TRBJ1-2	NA	CASNHGQGMNYGYTF	TGTGCCAGCAACCACGGACAGGGGATGAACTATGGCTACACCTTC
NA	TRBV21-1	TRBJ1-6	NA	CASSNGYRNNSPLHF	TGTGCCAGCAGCAATGGTTACAGGAACAATTCACCCCTCCACTTT
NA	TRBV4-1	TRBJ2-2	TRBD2	CASSQDQLVTSGVLVGELFF	TGCGCCAGCAGCCAAGATCAACTGGTGACTAGCGGGGTCCTGGTCGGGGAGCTGTTTTTT
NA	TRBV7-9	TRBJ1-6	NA	CASRHFTPFNSPLHF	TGTGCCAGCCGACATTTTACTCCCTTTAATTCACCCCTCCACTTT
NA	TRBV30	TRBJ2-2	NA	CAWSVLSLATGELFF	TGTGCCTGGAGTGTACTGTCGCTAGCTACAGGGGAGCTGTTTTTT
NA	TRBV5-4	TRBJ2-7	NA	CASSLGSSYEQYF	TGTGCCAGCAGCCTGGGGAGCTCCTACGAGCAGTACTTC
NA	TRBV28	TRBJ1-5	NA	CASSLNPGRVDQPQHF	TGTGCCAGCAGTTTAAACCCGGGGAGGGTCGATCAGCCCCAGCATTTT
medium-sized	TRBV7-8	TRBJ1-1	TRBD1	CASSPTQGHWTEAFF	TGTGCCAGCAGCCCGACACAGGGGCATTGGACTGAAGCTTTCTTT
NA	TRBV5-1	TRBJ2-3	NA	CASSLGEYNTDTQYF	TGCGCCAGCAGCTTGGGGGAGTACAACACAGATACGCAGTATTTT
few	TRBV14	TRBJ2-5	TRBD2	CASSHWTSGSQETQYF	TGTGCCAGCAGCCATTGGACTAGCGGGAGCCAAGAGACCCAGTACTTC
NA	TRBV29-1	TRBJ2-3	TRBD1	CSGDRGHADTQYF	TGCAGCGGCGACAGGGGGCATGCAGATACGCAGTATTTT
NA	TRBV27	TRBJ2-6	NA	CASSPTGANVLTF	TGTGCCAGCAGCCCGACAGGGGCCAACGTCCTGACTTTC
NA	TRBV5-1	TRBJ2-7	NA	CASSSSMSSYEQYF	TGCGCCAGCAGTTCTAGCATGAGCTCCTACGAGCAGTACTTC
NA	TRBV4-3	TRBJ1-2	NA	CASSQELSGINYGYTF	TGCGCCAGCAGCCAAGAGCTATCAGGGATTAACTATGGCTACACCTTC
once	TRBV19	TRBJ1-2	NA	CASSTPVEEDYGYTF	TGTGCCAGTAGTACCCCCGTGGAGGAGGATTATGGCTACACCTTC
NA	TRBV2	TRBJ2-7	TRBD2	CASSLSGRKRYEQYF	TGTGCCAGCAGCCTTAGCGGGAGAAAGAGGTACGAGCAGTACTTC
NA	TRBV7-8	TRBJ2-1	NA	CASSLAYRDNEQFF	TGTGCCAGCAGCTTAGCGTACCGGGACAATGAGCAGTTCTTC
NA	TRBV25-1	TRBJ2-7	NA	CASSDTGLEEQYF	TGTGCCAGCAGTGACACAGGCTTGGAAGAGCAGTACTTC
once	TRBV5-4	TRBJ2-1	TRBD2	CASNIAGALHEQFF	TGTGCCAGCAACATAGCGGGGGCCCTCCATGAGCAGTTCTTC
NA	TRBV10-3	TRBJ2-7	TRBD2	CAISESASGHSYEQYF	TGTGCCATCAGTGAGTCGGCTAGCGGGCACTCCTACGAGCAGTACTTC
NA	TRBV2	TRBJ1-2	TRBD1	CASRLGGQGPGGYTF	TGTGCCAGCAGGCTGGGCGGACAGGGTCCTGGAGGCTACACCTTC
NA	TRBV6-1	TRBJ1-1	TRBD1	CASSEPPGQGVAEAFF	TGTGCCAGCAGTGAACCCCCGGGACAGGGAGTCGCTGAAGCTTTCTTT
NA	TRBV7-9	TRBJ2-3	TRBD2	CASSLAASGGDTQYF	TGTGCCAGCAGCTTAGCGGCTAGCGGGGGAGATACGCAGTATTTT
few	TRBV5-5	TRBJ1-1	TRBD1	CASSLGTGVNTEAFF	TGTGCCAGCAGCTTAGGGACAGGGGTGAACACTGAAGCTTTCTTT